Shown below are 16 T cell receptor beta chains from a single sample sequenced in a study of blood T cell repertoires in COVID-19. This table comes from immunoSEQ multiplex PCR, and its TCRdb copy is limited to in-frame clones, with some not included. Of a few hundred thousand clones listed, around 90% are singletons. Sequences were obtained from peripheral blood. The receptors were gathered from a woman aged 30 to 39 with COVID-19, enrolled during active disease.

The chain combines TRBV3-1 (or the pseudogene TRBV3-2) with TRBJ2-7, with 8 bases fitting TRBD2. The CDR3 is 17 residues long. After removal of 1 base from V and 2 bases from J, the junction contained 10 bases not matched to a gene. Germline CDR1 and CDR2: LGHDT and YNNKEL (reference sequence). The CDR3 sequence: CASSQGSLAGRAYEQYF. The CDR3 nucleotides are TGTGCCAGCAGCCAAGGGTCTCTAGCGGGTCGAGCCTACGAGCAGTACTTC.

Turning to this clone: The sample holds other DNA sequences that translate to the same CDR3. The J gene is TRBJ1-1, the V gene TRBV28, with no clear D. CDR3 length: 11 residues. V dropped 3 bases and J dropped 4 bases, with 3 bases sitting between them. Germline assignment: CDR1 MDHEN and CDR2 SYDVKM. The CDR3 coding sequence is TGTGCCAGCAGTTTGCGCACTGAAGCTTTCTTT. Protein sequence: CASSLRTEAFF.

The V gene is TRBV4-1, the J gene TRBJ2-7; maybe TRBD2 (7 bases). From germline, CDR1 is MGHRA and CDR2 YSYEKL. V was clipped by 4 bases and J by 0 bases, with 13 bases between them. The CDR3 loop spans 15 amino acids. In DNA form, the CDR3 reads TGCGCCAGCAGCCCAAGGGGGGGGAGCTCCTACGAGCAGTACTTC. This sequence encodes CASSPRGGSSYEQYF.

V gene TRBV11-3 combines with J gene TRBJ2-1; TRBD1 matches 7 bases. CDR3 length: 15 residues. V lost 1 base, J lost 6 bases, and 6 bases stayed unmatched. CDR1 and CDR2 (germline): SGHNT, YENEEA. CDR3 sequence: CASSLGQGWGNEQFF. The CDR3 DNA is TGTGCCAGCAGCTTAGGACAGGGCTGGGGCAATGAGCAGTTCTTC.

The CDR3: CASRELLGGPQHF. CDR3 nucleotides: TGCGCCAGCAGAGAGCTGCTAGGAGGGCCCCAGCATTTT. J is TRBJ1-5 and V is TRBV5-1; D unresolved. The CDR3 loop spans 13 amino acids. Germline CDR1 SGHRS, CDR2 YFSETQ. Trimming removed 5 bases at V and 9 bases at J, with 15 bases between.

This chain connects TRBV7-2 to TRBJ2-1; 9 bases line up with TRBD2. The germline gives CDR1 SGHTA, CDR2 FQGNSA. V lost 1 base, J lost 4 bases, and 5 bases stayed unmatched. This CDR3 comprises 16 residues. The CDR3 DNA is TGTGCCAGCAGCTTAGAAGGCGGGAGGGGGTACAATGAGCAGTTCTTC. This gives the protein CASSLEGGRGYNEQFF. Complete variable domain (other parts from reference TRBV7-2 and TRBJ2-1): GAGVSQSPSNKVTEKGKDVELRCDPISGHTALYWYRQSLGQGLEFLIYFQGNSAPDKSGLPSDRFSAERTGGSVSTLTIQRTQQEDSAVYLCASSLEGGRGYNEQFFGPGTRLTVL.

A word on this clone: Within the sample, other DNA sequences also encode this same CDR3. The chain couples TRBV28 to TRBJ2-1; D gene ambiguous. The V and J ends lost 3 bases and 9 bases respectively, with 3 bases between them. The CDR3 is 10 amino acids. Germline values: CDR1 MDHEN, CDR2 SYDVKM. DNA of the CDR3: TGTGCCAGCAGTTTTCGTGAGCAGTTCTTC. As protein: CASSFREQFF.

The chain is built from TRBV27 and TRBJ2-3, with 12 positions matching TRBD1. Germline CDR1 and CDR2: MNHEY and SMNVEV (reference sequence). V lost 5 bases and J lost 4; bases outside the gene matches: 4. CDR3 size: 15 residues. The CDR3 reads CASSRDRGLADTQYF. Written as DNA, the CDR3 is TGTGCCAGCAGTAGGGACAGGGGGCTTGCAGATACGCAGTATTTT.

The CDR3 region is CASSNGQGYNEKLFF. Here the CDR3 DNA reads TGTGCCAGCAGTAACGGACAGGGCTATAATGAAAAACTGTTTTTT. This chain uses TRBV6-5 with TRBJ1-4; the match to TRBD1 covers 8 bases. The CDR3 consists of 15 residues. Germline-derived CDR1 and CDR2 are MNHEY and SVGAGI. After removal of 5 bases from V and 4 bases from J, the junction contained 6 bases not matched to a gene.

Remarks on this clone: A junction end diverges from the germline sequence, so it may reflect a read error. V and J are TRBV5-1 and TRBJ2-7; D is perhaps TRBD2 (5 bases). This CDR3 comprises 15 residues. From germline, CDR1 is SGHRS and CDR2 YFSETQ. CDR3 coding DNA: TGCGCCAGCAGCTTGAGTGGGGAGAATCCTAAGGAGATCCTCTTC. It translates to CASSLSGENPKEILF. Drawing the rest from reference TRBV5-1 and TRBJ2-7, the complete variable domain is KAGVTQTPRYLIKTRGQQVTLSCSPISGHRSVSWYQQTPGQGLQFLFEYFSETQRNKGNFPGRFSGRQFSNSRSEMNVSTLELGDSALYLCASSLSGENPKEILFGPGTRLTVT.

J is TRBJ1-6 and V is TRBV11-1, with D possibly TRBD1 on 5 matching bases. In germline, CDR1 is SGHAT, CDR2 FQDESV (reference sequence). This CDR3 spans 15 amino acids. V lost 2 bases and J 7 bases, leaving 12 bases between the germline ends. DNA for the CDR3: TGTGCCAGCAGCTTATCGAGGGACTTCAATTCACCCCTCCACTTT. Translated: CASSLSRDFNSPLHF.

This chain connects TRBV5-6 to TRBJ1-2; D might be TRBD1 (6 bases). The CDR3 sequence is 13 residues long. V lost 4 bases to trimming and J lost 8 bases, with 15 bases between them. Looked up from germline, CDR1 is SGHDT and CDR2 is YYEEEE. The chain's CDR3 is CASSLSGVRGYTF. CDR3 nucleotides: TGTGCCAGCAGCCTCTCAGGGGTTCGCGGCTACACCTTC.

This chain uses TRBV6-2 or TRBV6-3 with TRBJ1-6; weak D call: TRBD1 (5 bases). The length of the CDR3 is 17 residues. The V end was cut by 2 bases, the J end by 6 bases, with 17 bases between. Germline V lookup: CDR1 MNHEY, CDR2 SVGEGT. CDR3 sequence (DNA): TGTGCCAGCAGTTACAGCCTACCCGCGGGGGGTAATTCACCCCTCCACTTT. Translation: CASSYSLPAGGNSPLHF.

This clone was found a few times. The chain recombines TRBV3-1 (or the pseudogene TRBV3-2) with TRBJ1-2, with D unresolved. Germline-derived CDR1 and CDR2 are LGHDT and YNNKEL (reference sequence). The V end lost 1 base, the J end lost 2 bases, and 8 bases lay between the germline ends. CDR3 size: 14 residues. The CDR3 loop is CASSQGGSNYGYTF. The CDR3 nucleotides are TGTGCCAGCAGCCAAGGCGGATCCAACTATGGCTACACCTTC.

This clone has more than one count but fewer than ten. This chain uses TRBV28 with TRBJ1-6, with D possibly TRBD1 on 6 matching bases. The germline CDR1 and CDR2 sequences are MDHEN and SYDVKM. The V and J ends lost 7 bases and 10 bases respectively, with 17 bases between them. This CDR3 comprises 14 residues. The CDR3 DNA follows: TGTGCCAGCACCTTACAGGGAGAAGAATCACCCCTCCACTTT. It translates to CASTLQGEESPLHF.

CDR3: CASSSPPLQGTSNQPQHF. CDR3 DNA sequence: TGTGCCAGCAGTTCCCCCCCTTTACAGGGGACTAGCAATCAGCCCCAGCATTTT. This rearrangement joins TRBV28 to TRBJ1-5; TRBD1 matches at 7 bases. The CDR3 has 18 amino acids. CDR1 and CDR2 from the germline V gene are MDHEN and SYDVKM. Germline trimming cut 4 bases from V and 0 bases from J; bases unmatched to any gene: 12.